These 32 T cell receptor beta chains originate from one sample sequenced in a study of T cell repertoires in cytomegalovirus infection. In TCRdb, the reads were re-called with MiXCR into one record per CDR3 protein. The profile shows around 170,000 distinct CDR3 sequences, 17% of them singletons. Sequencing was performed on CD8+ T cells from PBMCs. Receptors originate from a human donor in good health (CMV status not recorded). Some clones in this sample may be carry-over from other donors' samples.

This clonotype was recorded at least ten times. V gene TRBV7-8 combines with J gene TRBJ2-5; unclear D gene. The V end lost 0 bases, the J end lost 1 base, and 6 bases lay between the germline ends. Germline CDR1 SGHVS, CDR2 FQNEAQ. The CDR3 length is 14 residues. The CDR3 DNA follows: TGTGCCAGCAGCTTAGCGGGCCGCCAAGAGACCCAGTACTTC. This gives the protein CASSLAGRQETQYF. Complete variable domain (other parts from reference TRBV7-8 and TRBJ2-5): GAGVSQSPRYKVAKRGQDVALRCDPISGHVSLFWYQQALGQGPEFLTYFQNEAQLDKSGLPSDRFFAERPEGSVSTLKIQRTQQEDSAVYLCASSLAGRQETQYFGPGTRLLVL.

The CDR3 reads CASSPRGSQYF. The DNA of the CDR3 is TGTGCCAGCAGTCCCCGGGGGTCCCAGTACTTC. The J gene is TRBJ2-5, the V gene TRBV7-2, with D tentatively TRBD2 (6 bases). CDR3 size: 11 residues. The germline V gene encodes CDR1 SGHTA and CDR2 FQGNSA. The V and J ends lost 6 bases and 9 bases respectively, with 11 bases between them.

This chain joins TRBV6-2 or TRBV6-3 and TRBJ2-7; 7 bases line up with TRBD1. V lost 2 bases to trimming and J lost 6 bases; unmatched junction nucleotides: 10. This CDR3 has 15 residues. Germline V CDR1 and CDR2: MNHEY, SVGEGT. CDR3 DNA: TGTGCCAGCAGTTACCCGAGATTGACAGGGCCCGAGCAGTACTTC. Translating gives CASSYPRLTGPEQYF.

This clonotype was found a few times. CDR3 residues: CASSGTTNTEAFF. As DNA, the CDR3 is TGTGCCAGCAGTGGGACAACGAACACTGAAGCTTTCTTT. The J gene is TRBJ1-1, the V gene TRBV7-9, with TRBD1 as a possible D gene (6 bases). CDR3 length: 13 amino acids. Germline values: CDR1 SEHNR, CDR2 FQNEAQ (reference sequence). The germline V and J ends were trimmed by 6 bases and 1 base, with 9 bases remaining between them.

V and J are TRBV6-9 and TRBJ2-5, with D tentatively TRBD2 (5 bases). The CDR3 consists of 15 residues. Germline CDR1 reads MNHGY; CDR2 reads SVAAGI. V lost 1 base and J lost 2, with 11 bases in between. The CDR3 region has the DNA TGTGCCAGCAGTTATTGCGCGACTAAGCAAGAGACCCAGTACTTC. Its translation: CASSYCATKQETQYF.

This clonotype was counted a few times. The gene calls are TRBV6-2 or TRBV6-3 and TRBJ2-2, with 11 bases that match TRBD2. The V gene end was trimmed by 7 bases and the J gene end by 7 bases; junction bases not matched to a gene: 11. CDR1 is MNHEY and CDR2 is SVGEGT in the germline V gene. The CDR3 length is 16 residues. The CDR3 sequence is CASKPLSGGASGELFF. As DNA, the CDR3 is TGTGCCAGCAAACCCCTTAGCGGGGGGGCTAGCGGGGAGCTGTTTTTT.

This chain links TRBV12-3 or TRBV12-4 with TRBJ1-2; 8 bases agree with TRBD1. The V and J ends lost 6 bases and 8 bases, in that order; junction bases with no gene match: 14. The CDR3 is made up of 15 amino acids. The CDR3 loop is CASSLEGWTGTGYTF. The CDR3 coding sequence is TGTGCCAGCAGCCTAGAGGGATGGACAGGGACGGGCTACACCTTC.

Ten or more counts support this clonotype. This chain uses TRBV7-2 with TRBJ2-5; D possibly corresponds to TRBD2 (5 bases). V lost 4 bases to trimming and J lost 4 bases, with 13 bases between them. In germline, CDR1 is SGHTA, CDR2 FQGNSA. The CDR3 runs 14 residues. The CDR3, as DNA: TGTGCCAGCAGCTCCCAAAGGAGGCTAGAGACCCAGTACTTC. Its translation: CASSSQRRLETQYF.

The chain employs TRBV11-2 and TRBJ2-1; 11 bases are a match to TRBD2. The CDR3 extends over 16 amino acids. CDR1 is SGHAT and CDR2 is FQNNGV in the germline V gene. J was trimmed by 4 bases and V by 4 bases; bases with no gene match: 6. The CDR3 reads CASSYSGLAVYNEQFF. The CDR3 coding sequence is TGTGCCAGCAGCTATTCGGGACTAGCGGTTTACAATGAGCAGTTCTTC.

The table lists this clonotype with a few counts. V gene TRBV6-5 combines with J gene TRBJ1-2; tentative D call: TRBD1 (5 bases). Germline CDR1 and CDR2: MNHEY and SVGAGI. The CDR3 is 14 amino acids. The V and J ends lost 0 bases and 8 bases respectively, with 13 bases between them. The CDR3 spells CASSYSRAGQGYTF. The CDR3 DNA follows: TGTGCCAGCAGTTACTCGAGGGCAGGGCAAGGCTACACCTTC.

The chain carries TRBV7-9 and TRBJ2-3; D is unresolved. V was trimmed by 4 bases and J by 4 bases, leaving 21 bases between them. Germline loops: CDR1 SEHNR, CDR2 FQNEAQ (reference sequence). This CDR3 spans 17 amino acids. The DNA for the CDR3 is TGTGCCAGCAGCTCGGACGGCGGTATGAGGTTTGCAGATACGCAGTATTTT. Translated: CASSSDGGMRFADTQYF.

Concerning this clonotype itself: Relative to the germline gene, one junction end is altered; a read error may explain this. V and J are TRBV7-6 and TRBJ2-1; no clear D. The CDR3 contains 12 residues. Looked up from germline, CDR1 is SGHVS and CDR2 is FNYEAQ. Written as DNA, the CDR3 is TGTGCCAGCAGCTCATCCACGCCGCAGACGATCTTC. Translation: CASSSSTPQTIF.

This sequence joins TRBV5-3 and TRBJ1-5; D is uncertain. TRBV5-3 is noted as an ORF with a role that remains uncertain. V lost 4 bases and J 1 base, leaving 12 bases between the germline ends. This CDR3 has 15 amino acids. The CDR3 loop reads CARSPPRVSNQPQHF. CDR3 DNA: TGTGCCAGAAGCCCCCCGAGGGTCAGCAATCAGCCCCAGCATTTT.

The DNA of the CDR3 is TGCGCCAGCAGCCATAGTCTGGACAATCAGCCCCAGCATTTT. Residues: CASSHSLDNQPQHF. V and J are TRBV4-1 and TRBJ1-5; no reliable D call. The CDR3 is 14 residues long. Trimming removed 3 bases at V and 3 bases at J, with 9 bases between. Germline CDR1 is MGHRA and CDR2 is YSYEKL.

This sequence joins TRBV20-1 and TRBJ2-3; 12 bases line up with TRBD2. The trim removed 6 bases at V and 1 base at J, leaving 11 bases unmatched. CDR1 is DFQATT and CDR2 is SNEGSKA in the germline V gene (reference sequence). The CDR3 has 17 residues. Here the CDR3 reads CSARTLAGGPGTDTQYF. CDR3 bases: TGCAGTGCCCGAACGCTAGCGGGGGGGCCGGGCACAGATACGCAGTATTTT.

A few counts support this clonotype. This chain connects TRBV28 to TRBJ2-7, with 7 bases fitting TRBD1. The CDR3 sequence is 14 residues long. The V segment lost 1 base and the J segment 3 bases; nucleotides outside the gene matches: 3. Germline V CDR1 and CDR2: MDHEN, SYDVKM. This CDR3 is CASSLFGTDYEQYF. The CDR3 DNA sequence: TGTGCCAGCAGTTTATTCGGGACAGACTACGAGCAGTACTTC.

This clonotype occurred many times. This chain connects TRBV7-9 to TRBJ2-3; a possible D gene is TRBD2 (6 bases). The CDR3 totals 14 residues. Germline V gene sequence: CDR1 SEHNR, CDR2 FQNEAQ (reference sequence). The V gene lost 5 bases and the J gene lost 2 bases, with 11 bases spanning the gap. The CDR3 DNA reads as TGTGCCAGCAGCCACGGGGGATTCACAGATACGCAGTATTTT. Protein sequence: CASSHGGFTDTQYF. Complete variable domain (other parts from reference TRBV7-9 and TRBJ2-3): DTGVSQNPRHKITKRGQNVTFRCDPISEHNRLYWYRQTLGQGPEFLTYFQNEAQLEKSRLLSDRFSAERPKGSFSTLEIQRTEQGDSAMYLCASSHGGFTDTQYFGPGTRLTVL.

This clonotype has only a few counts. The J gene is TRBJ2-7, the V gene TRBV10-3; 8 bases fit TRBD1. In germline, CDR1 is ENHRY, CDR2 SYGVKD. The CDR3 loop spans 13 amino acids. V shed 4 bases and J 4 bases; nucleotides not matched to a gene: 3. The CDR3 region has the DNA TGTGCCATCAGTGTCAGGGGGCGGTACGAGCAGTACTTC. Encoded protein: CAISVRGRYEQYF.

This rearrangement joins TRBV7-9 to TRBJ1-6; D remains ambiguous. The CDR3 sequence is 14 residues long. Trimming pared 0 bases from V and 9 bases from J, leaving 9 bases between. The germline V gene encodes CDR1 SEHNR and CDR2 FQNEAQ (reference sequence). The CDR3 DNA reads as TGTGCCAGCAGCTTAGCGGCTCTTTTTTCACCCCTCCACTTT. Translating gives CASSLAALFSPLHF.

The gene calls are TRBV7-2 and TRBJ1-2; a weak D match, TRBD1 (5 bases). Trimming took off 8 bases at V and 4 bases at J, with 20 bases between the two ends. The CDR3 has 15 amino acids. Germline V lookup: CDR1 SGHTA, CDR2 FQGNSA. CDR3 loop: CASSIGPGPTYGYTF. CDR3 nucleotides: TGTGCCAGCTCTATTGGCCCGGGACCGACCTATGGCTACACCTTC.

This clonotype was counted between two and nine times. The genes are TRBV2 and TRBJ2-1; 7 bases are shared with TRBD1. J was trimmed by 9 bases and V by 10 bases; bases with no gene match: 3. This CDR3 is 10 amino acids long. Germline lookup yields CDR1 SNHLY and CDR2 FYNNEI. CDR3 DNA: TGTGCCACACAGGGGTCTGAGCAGTTCTTC. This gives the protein CATQGSEQFF.

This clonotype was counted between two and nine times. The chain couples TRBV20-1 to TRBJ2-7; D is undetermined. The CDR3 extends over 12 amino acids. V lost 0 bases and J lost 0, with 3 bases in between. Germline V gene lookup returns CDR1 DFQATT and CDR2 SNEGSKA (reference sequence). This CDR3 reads CSAREGSYEQYF. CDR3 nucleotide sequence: TGCAGTGCTAGAGAGGGCTCCTACGAGCAGTACTTC.

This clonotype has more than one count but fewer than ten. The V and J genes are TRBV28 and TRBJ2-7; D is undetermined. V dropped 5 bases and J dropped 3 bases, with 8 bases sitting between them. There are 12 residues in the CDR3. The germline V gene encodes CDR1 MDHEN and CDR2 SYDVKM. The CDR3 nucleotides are TGTGCCAGCAGTACCGACGGCTACGAGCAGTACTTC. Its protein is CASSTDGYEQYF.

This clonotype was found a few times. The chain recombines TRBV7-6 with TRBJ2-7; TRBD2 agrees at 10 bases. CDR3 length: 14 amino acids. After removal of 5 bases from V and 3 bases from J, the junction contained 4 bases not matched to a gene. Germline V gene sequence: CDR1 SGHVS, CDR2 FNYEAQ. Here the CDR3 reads CASSPGLASYEQYF. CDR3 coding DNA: TGTGCCAGCAGCCCGGGACTAGCGAGCTACGAGCAGTACTTC.

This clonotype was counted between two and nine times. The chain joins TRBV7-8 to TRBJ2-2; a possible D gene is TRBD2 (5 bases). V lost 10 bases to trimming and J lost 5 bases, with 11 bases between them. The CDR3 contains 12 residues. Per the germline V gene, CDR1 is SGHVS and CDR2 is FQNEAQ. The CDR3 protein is CATLTGTGELFF. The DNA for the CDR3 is TGTGCCACCCTTACGGGGACCGGGGAGCTGTTTTTT.

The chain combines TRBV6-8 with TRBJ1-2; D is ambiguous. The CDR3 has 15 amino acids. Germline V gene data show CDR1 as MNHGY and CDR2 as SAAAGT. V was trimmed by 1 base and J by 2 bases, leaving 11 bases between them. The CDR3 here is CASSYYRQTNYGYTF. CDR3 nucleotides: TGTGCCAGCAGTTACTATCGGCAAACCAACTATGGCTACACCTTC.

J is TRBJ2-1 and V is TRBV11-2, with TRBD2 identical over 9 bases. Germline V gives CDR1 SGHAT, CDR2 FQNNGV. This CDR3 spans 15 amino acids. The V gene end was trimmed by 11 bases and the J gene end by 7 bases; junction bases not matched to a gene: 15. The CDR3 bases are TGTGCCGTACTCCTGGTAGCGGGAGTGGGAAATGAGCAGTTCTTC. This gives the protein CAVLLVAGVGNEQFF.

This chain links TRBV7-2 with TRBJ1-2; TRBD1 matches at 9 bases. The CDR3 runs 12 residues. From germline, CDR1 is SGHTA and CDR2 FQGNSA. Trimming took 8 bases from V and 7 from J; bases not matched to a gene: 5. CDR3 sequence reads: CASSQGAIGYTF. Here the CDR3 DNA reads TGTGCCAGCTCACAGGGGGCGATTGGCTACACCTTC.

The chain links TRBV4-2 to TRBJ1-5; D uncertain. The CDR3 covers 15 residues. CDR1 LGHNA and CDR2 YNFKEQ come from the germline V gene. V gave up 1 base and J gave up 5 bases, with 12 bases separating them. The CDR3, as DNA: TGTGCCAGCAGCCAAGTAGGCAGGAAGGATCAGCCCCAGCATTTT. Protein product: CASSQVGRKDQPQHF.

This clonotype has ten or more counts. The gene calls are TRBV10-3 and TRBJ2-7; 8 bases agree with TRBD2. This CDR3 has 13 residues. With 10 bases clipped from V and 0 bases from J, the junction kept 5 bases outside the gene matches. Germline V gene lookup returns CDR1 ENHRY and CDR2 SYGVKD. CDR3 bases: TGTGCCACCGCAGCGGGGGACTCCTACGAGCAGTACTTC. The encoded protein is CATAAGDSYEQYF.

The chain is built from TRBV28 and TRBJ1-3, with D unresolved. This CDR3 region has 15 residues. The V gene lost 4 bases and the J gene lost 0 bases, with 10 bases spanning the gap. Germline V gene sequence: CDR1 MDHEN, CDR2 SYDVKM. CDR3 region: CASSSVFLSGNTIYF. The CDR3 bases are TGTGCCAGCAGTTCCGTATTTCTCTCTGGAAACACCATATATTTT.

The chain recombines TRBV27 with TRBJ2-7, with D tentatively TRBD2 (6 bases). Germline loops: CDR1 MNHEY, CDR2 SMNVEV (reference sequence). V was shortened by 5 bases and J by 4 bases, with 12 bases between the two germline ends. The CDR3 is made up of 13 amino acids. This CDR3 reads CASSAGTLYEQYF. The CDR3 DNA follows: TGTGCCAGCAGTGCCGGGACTCTTTACGAGCAGTACTTC.